This section outlines one T cell receptor (beta chain) sequence together with its context. Germline V lookup: CDR1 MNHNS, CDR2 SASEGT. CDR3 length equals 14 residues. Trimming cost V 5 bases and J 6 bases, with 13 bases left between them. These data come from a study of T cells in Graves' hyperthyroidism and ophthalmopathy. Amplified TCR beta CDR3 regions came from RNA transcripts. With the HTBI primer set, the TCR CDR3 went through a first round of RT-PCR. TCRdb reanalysed the multiplex PCR reads using MiXCR and keeps one entry per CDR3 protein. The table includes around 600,000 distinct CDR3 sequences, 12% to 15% detected once.

The genes are TRBV6-1 and TRBJ2-2; weak D call: TRBD2 (6 bases). The source of this sequence is a woman aged 18-30 years with Graves' ophthalmopathy. The sequenced sample consisted of blood. CDR3 amino acids: CASSHRLGAGELFF. CDR3 DNA sequence: TGTGCCAGCAGTCACCGACTAGGTGCCGGGGAGCTGTTTTTT.